The subject of this entry is one T cell receptor beta chain. This clone was observed a single time. Its specific antigen is unknown. No qualities accompany the bases; no much larger clone lies one base away. Whole blood was collected in K2EDTA tubes by collaborating institutions according to the institutions' own protocols. For TCRbeta analysis, collaborator samples were shipped as frozen whole blood, as isolated PBMCs, or as DNA extracted from either sample type. The immunoSEQ Assay, a bias-controlled multiplex PCR, was used to amplify TCRbeta CDR3 regions from genomic DNA. The original methods were these. The number of nucleated cells in each sample was estimated from the amplification of reference gene primers within the assay. To quantify the absolute abundance of each unique TCRbeta CDR3 rearrangement, sequence reads were collapsed and filtered. For each sample, productive Simpson clonality was calculated as the square root of Simpson's diversity index across productive rearrangements. The immuneACCESS repertoire file appears here via TCRdb, limited to in-frame rearrangements. These files lack a portion of the clones; in checked studies, under half of the deficit traces to unresolved V genes, and the cause of the others is not known. The DNA was the basis for D and trimming; V, J and clone size are from that table. This sample lists hundreds of thousands of clones; just under 85% were detected once. The ten largest account for about 1.9% of the sample.

The sample originates from a study of blood T cell repertoires in COVID-19 (dated by TCRdb to 2018 to 2020). A note on the overall study: Collaborator samples came from the United States, Italy and Spain and covered acute and convalescent phases of COVID-19. The samples were drawn from two sources: the first 160 participants of the ongoing ImmuneRACE study, and 1,000 to 1,500 subjects contributed by 6 global collaborators. The dataset comprised deeply sampled blood TCRbeta repertoires from subjects exposed to, actively infected with, or recovered from COVID-19. The prospective study material was composed of cDNA or gDNA derived from T cells, B-cell-depleted T cells, or PBMCs. Where available, HLA class I and class II types were taken from metadata supplied by the sample provider and were not determined by assay-based typing. The repertoires were made available in a free public database intended to serve as a resource for research on the immune response to SARS-CoV-2. A de-identified subject ID, COVID-19 status, age in years and sex were almost always included in the sample metadata. What the work shows at the level of the full study, not this receptor alone: Clinical and demographic metadata were provided uncurated, with the amount varying by source and participant.

CDR3 length: 13 amino acids, cysteine to phenylalanine. The retained sequence is limited to the CDR3, 39 bases, with the frame set at the first base. Sequences SQVTM (CDR1) and ANQGSEA (CDR2) are obtained from the germline V gene. Trimming leaves V shorter by 3 bases and J shorter by 7 bases, with the junction holding 7 bases beyond the gene matches. The rearranged chain carries TRBV29-1 and TRBJ2-5; 8 bases in the middle match TRBD2. The material sequenced was peripheral blood. This TCR derives from a woman aged 80 or over with acute or convalescent COVID-19. CDR3 sequence: CSVEFSGVGTQYF. The nucleotides read TGCAGCGTTGAGTTTAGCGGGGTAGGGACCCAGTACTTC.